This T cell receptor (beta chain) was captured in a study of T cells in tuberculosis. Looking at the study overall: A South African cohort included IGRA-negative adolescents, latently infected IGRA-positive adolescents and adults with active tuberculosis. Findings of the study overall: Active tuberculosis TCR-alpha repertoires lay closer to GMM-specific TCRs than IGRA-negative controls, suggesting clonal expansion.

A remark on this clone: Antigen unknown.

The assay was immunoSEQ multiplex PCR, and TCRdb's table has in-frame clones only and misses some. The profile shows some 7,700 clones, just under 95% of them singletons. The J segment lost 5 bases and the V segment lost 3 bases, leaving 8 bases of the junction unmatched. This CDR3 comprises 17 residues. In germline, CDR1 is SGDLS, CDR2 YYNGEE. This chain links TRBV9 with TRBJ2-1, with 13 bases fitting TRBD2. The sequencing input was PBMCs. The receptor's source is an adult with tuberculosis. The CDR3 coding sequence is TGTGCCAGCAGCGAGGGACTAGCGGGACGGTTCGACAATGAGCAGTTCTTC. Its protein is CASSEGLAGRFDNEQFF.